This T cell receptor beta chain is from a study of blood T cells in healthy people across ages. Whole-study results and caveats: Older age went with lower TCR beta diversity per million T cells, in a roughly linear way. The unknown donor CMV status may have confounded expanded clonotype changes. Investigators treated diversity estimates from one million T cells as underestimates.

About this clonotype: Its antigen is not identified.

Together with a sample-barcoded 5' primer, a J-beta primer mix was included in a second PCR lasting roughly 6 to 12 cycles. TCRdb reanalysed the 5' RACE reads using MiXCR and keeps one entry per CDR3 protein. Of about 1.8 million distinct CDR3 sequences detected, around half appear once; the ten largest clones hold around 2.1%. PBMCs were isolated at a quantity of at least 6 million per sample. This receptor was identified in a woman between 40 and 55 years old in good health. The specimen was blood.

CDR3: CASSLLDRVGGYTF. CDR3 coding DNA: TGTGCCAGCAGCCTACTGGACAGGGTAGGCGGCTACACCTTC. V gene TRBV7-9 combines with J gene TRBJ1-2; 8 nucleotides align to TRBD1. J was trimmed by 8 bases and V by 5 bases; bases with no gene match: 10. The CDR3 is 14 amino acids. Per germline, CDR1 SEHNR and CDR2 FQNEAQ (reference sequence).